The 5 T cell receptor beta chains given below trace back to one sample, sequenced in a study of shared clonotypes between healthy human individuals. Profiled with immunoSEQ multiplex PCR; TCRdb holds only in-frame clones, not every one. The sample has approximately 500,000 clones, 95% to 97% seen once. Sequencing used naive CD4+ T cells sorted from blood. The subset here: CD45RA+ positively selected. These receptors all stem from a woman in her 30s in good health.

This clone occurred once. The rearrangement uses TRBV29-1 and TRBJ2-5, with a weak D call TRBD2 (6 bases). The DNA end favors TRBJ2-7, so the J call may be wrong. This CDR3 contains 17 residues. Germline V gene sequence: CDR1 SQVTM, CDR2 ANQGSEA. The CDR3 protein is CSVEDLNRGVMRCEQYF. The CDR3 DNA is TGCAGCGTTGAAGACTTAAATCGCGGGGTGATGAGGTGCGAGCAGTACTTC.

The chain couples TRBV9 to TRBJ2-3; D is possibly TRBD2 (7 bases). Trimming removed 3 bases from V and 5 bases from J, with 16 bases in between. The V gene's germline CDR1 is SGDLS and CDR2 YYNGEE. This CDR3 has 15 residues. The CDR3 sequence: CASSARGREIDTQYF. CDR3 DNA sequence: TGTGCCAGCAGCGCCCGGGGGCGGGAGATAGATACGCAGTATTTT. The full variable domain, rest sourced from reference TRBV9 and TRBJ2-3, is DSGVTQTPKHLITATGQRVTLRCSPRSGDLSVYWYQQSLDQGLQFLIQYYNGEERAKGNILERFSAQQFPDLHSELNLSSLELGDSALYFCASSARGREIDTQYFGPGTRLTVL.

The CDR3 DNA follows: TGTGCCAGCAGTGAAGCCGCGACAGCGTATAGCAATCAGCCCCAGCATTTT. It encodes CASSEAATAYSNQPQHF. The chain uses TRBV6-1 and TRBJ1-5, with D possibly matching TRBD1 (5 bases). The CDR3 covers 17 residues. The germline V gene encodes CDR1 MNHNS and CDR2 SASEGT. Trimming pared 0 bases from V and 0 bases from J, leaving 12 bases between.

The chain's CDR3 is CASSRRPTGTFYEQYF. The CDR3 DNA reads TGTGCCAGCAGCCGCCGTCCGACCGGGACCTTCTACGAGCAGTACTTC. The V gene is TRBV27, the J gene TRBJ2-7; either TRBD1 or TRBD2 may supply D (5 bases each). V lost 6 bases to trimming and J lost 3 bases, with 21 bases between them. This CDR3 is built from 16 residues. Per germline, CDR1 MNHEY and CDR2 SMNVEV (reference sequence).

This clone has a single count. The rearrangement uses TRBV10-3 and TRBJ2-3; TRBD2 matches at 9 bases. Germline values: CDR1 ENHRY, CDR2 SYGVKD. CDR3 length: 16 amino acids. V was pared by 2 bases and J by 6 bases, with 9 bases of the junction left unmatched. CDR3 loop: CAISEKRREGLDTQYF. The DNA of the CDR3 is TGTGCCATCAGTGAGAAAAGGCGGGAGGGCCTGGATACGCAGTATTTT.